This TCR beta chain was recovered during a study of patients and donors after allogeneic stem cell transplantation. CDR3 size: 14 residues. Trimming removed 1 base from V and 4 bases from J, with 10 bases in between. Germline-derived CDR1 and CDR2 are SEHNR and FQNEAQ (reference sequence). TCRdb ran MiXCR on the RT-PCR reads and lists one entry per CDR3 protein. Of about 960,000 distinct CDR3 sequences in the sample, about a sixth were seen once. In its sample, this clonotype was seen a few times. The V call is TRBV7-9, the J call TRBJ2-5; TRBD1 is a possible D gene (5 bases). Source material: blood, either unsorted or a sorted T cell fraction (not recorded which). The receptor was derived from a human donor who was either an allogeneic HSCT recipient or a stem cell or donor lymphocyte infusion donor (not recorded which). It is not recorded whose cells these are; they may come from a transplant donor. For the CDR3, the DNA is TGTGCCAGCAGCTTAGTGCCCAGGGCAGAGACCCAGTACTTC. Protein sequence: CASSLVPRAETQYF.